A single sample gave rise to the 29 T cell receptor beta chains below, sequenced in a study of shared clonotypes between healthy human individuals. Using immunoSEQ multiplex PCR, the repertoire was profiled, and TCRdb retains in-frame clones only, with some absent. The sample contains some 2,500,000 clones, 80% to 95% of which appear only once. Sequencing input: naive CD4+ T cells from PBMCs. The subset denotes: CD45RA+ positively selected. Receptors were obtained from a man aged 18 to 35 in good health. Some clones in this sample may be carry-over from other donors' samples.

The chain is built from TRBV6-5 and TRBJ2-7, with a weak D call TRBD2 (6 bases). V was clipped by 6 bases and J by 0 bases, with 12 bases between them. CDR1 is MNHEY and CDR2 is SVGAGI in the germline V gene. This CDR3 comprises 14 residues. CDR3 bases: TGTGCCAGCAGCAAATCGGGACTCTCCTACGAGCAGTACTTC. It translates to CASSKSGLSYEQYF.

The chain joins TRBV23-1 to TRBJ1-1, with D perhaps matching TRBD1 (6 bases). TRBV23-1 is sorted into the ORF group, with uncertain function. The germline V and J ends were trimmed by 0 bases and 3 bases, with 14 bases remaining between them. This CDR3 spans 16 amino acids. The CDR3 DNA is TGCGCCAGCAGTCAATCGCAGGGTAGGGGGGACACTGAAGCTTTCTTT. It yields the protein CASSQSQGRGDTEAFF.

This clone occurred a few times. V usage is TRBV28 and J usage is TRBJ1-2; 7 nucleotides align to TRBD1. The ends lost 8 bases at V and 4 bases at J; junction bases unmatched: 4. The length of the CDR3 is 12 residues. CDR1 is MDHEN, CDR2 SYDVKM, per germline. The CDR3 DNA is TGTGCCAGCCACGGGACAGTCTATGGCTACACCTTC. Residues: CASHGTVYGYTF.

The chain carries TRBV11-1 and TRBJ2-2; either TRBD1 or TRBD2 may supply D (5 bases each). Germline V gene sequence: CDR1 SGHAT, CDR2 FQDESV (reference sequence). The CDR3 contains 19 residues. Trimming took 2 bases from V and 5 from J, leaving 24 bases between them. The DNA for the CDR3 is TGTGCCAGCAGCTTATCGGGGACCGGGACCTCGCGGTTGACCGGGGAGCTGTTTTTT. As protein: CASSLSGTGTSRLTGELFF.

V is TRBV4-2 and J is TRBJ2-3, with 10 nucleotides matching TRBD2. Trimming cost V 2 bases and J 4 bases; bases outside gene matches: 6. The germline CDR1 and CDR2 sequences are LGHNA and YNFKEQ. The CDR3 loop spans 16 amino acids. CDR3 amino acids: CASSQPAGGPSDTQYF. The CDR3 DNA follows: TGTGCCAGCAGCCAACCAGCGGGAGGGCCTTCAGATACGCAGTATTTT.

The V and J genes are TRBV6-5 and TRBJ1-1, with D maybe TRBD1 (5 bases). V was pared by 7 bases and J by 1 base, with 10 bases between. This CDR3 has 13 residues. Germline loops: CDR1 MNHEY, CDR2 SVGAGI. CDR3 protein: CASNQGQNTEAFF. The DNA of the CDR3 is TGTGCCAGCAACCAAGGACAGAACACTGAAGCTTTCTTT.

The chain has TRBV2 and TRBJ1-5; tentative D call: TRBD1 (5 bases). The V and J ends lost 7 bases and 0 bases respectively, with 13 bases between them. Germline lookup yields CDR1 SNHLY and CDR2 FYNNEI. CDR3 length equals 15 residues. The CDR3 region is CASKDFRASNQPQHF. In DNA, the CDR3 is TGTGCCAGCAAAGATTTCAGGGCTAGCAATCAGCCCCAGCATTTT.

The rearrangement joins TRBV6-1 to TRBJ1-3; D uncertain. The germline gives CDR1 MNHNS, CDR2 SASEGT. V lost 5 bases and J 2 bases, leaving 10 bases between the germline ends. The CDR3 totals 14 residues. CDR3 region: CASSLPQAGNTIYF. Written as DNA, the CDR3 is TGTGCCAGCAGTCTACCCCAGGCTGGAAACACCATATATTTT.

This clone has only one observation. This chain uses TRBV2 with TRBJ2-2; tentative D call: TRBD1 (6 bases). Per the germline V gene, CDR1 is SNHLY and CDR2 is FYNNEI. Trimming left V 8 bases short and J 6 bases short, with 16 bases between. The CDR3 loop spans 14 amino acids. CDR3 residues: CASRRLGTPGELFF. CDR3 sequence (DNA): TGTGCCAGCCGGCGCCTTGGGACACCCGGGGAGCTGTTTTTT.

The chain combines TRBV4-1 with TRBJ2-4; a weak D match, TRBD1 (6 bases). The ends were cut back, 2 bases at V and 3 bases at J, with 14 bases in the middle. CDR3 length equals 16 residues. Germline V gives CDR1 MGHRA, CDR2 YSYEKL. Written as DNA, the CDR3 is TGCGCCAGCAGCCAACCAGGACAGAATGGCAAAAACATTCAGTACTTC. Encoded protein: CASSQPGQNGKNIQYF.

The CDR3: CAWSPQGGTEAFF. The CDR3 region has the DNA TGTGCCTGGAGCCCCCAGGGGGGGACTGAAGCTTTCTTT. This chain connects TRBV30 to TRBJ1-1; 7 bases line up with TRBD1. Trimming removed 3 bases from V and 5 bases from J; junction bases left unmatched: 6. Per germline, CDR1 GTSNPN and CDR2 SVGIG (reference sequence). There are 13 residues in the CDR3.

In regard to this clone: This specimen includes other DNA sequences encoding the same CDR3. The chain combines TRBV7-2 with TRBJ2-7, with 10 nucleotides matching TRBD2. The trim removed 1 base at V and 3 bases at J, leaving 3 bases unmatched. Germline V gene sequence: CDR1 SGHTA, CDR2 FQGNSA. The CDR3 loop spans 15 amino acids. The CDR3: CASSLGASGSYEQYF. The DNA for the CDR3 is TGTGCCAGCAGCTTAGGGGCTAGCGGGAGCTACGAGCAGTACTTC.

This chain uses TRBV27 with TRBJ2-3, with 10 bases fitting TRBD2. There are 15 residues in the CDR3. The trim removed 3 bases at V and 8 bases at J, leaving 8 bases unmatched. Germline CDR1 MNHEY, CDR2 SMNVEV (reference sequence). The CDR3 nucleotides read TGTGCCAGCAGTTTCCCTAGCGGGAGAGGGAGTACGCAGTATTTT. Its translation: CASSFPSGRGSTQYF.

The genes are TRBV19 and TRBJ1-2; no clear D gene. Trimming left V 5 bases short and J 2 bases short, with 9 bases between. The length of the CDR3 is 13 residues. Germline lookup yields CDR1 LNHDA and CDR2 SQIVND (reference sequence). The CDR3 region has the DNA TGTGCCAGTAGTCCGAACAGCAACTATGGCTACACCTTC. Protein sequence: CASSPNSNYGYTF. The variable domain in full, completed from reference TRBV19 and TRBJ1-2, reads DGGITQSPKYLFRKEGQNVTLSCEQNLNHDAMYWYRQDPGQGLRLIYYSQIVNDFQKGDIAEGYSVSREKKESFPLTVTSAQKNPTAFYLCASSPNSNYGYTFGSGTRLTVV.

V is TRBV5-1 and J is TRBJ2-7, with D possibly being TRBD2 (5 bases). The length of the CDR3 is 15 residues. Trimming removed 7 bases at V and 5 bases at J, with 22 bases between. The germline CDR1 and CDR2 sequences are SGHRS and YFSETQ. The CDR3 reads CASGQGFLAIHEQYF. Written as DNA, the CDR3 is TGCGCCAGCGGTCAAGGGTTCCTAGCCATCCACGAGCAGTACTTC.

The chain couples TRBV7-2 to TRBJ2-7, with 8 bases aligning to TRBD2. Trimming removed 5 bases from V and 2 bases from J; junction bases left unmatched: 5. CDR1 is SGHTA, CDR2 FQGNSA, per germline. The CDR3 is made up of 14 amino acids. The CDR3 loop reads CASSPQAGAYEQYF. The CDR3 DNA reads TGTGCCAGCAGCCCTCAAGCGGGAGCCTACGAGCAGTACTTC.

Comments on this clone: At the DNA level, this CDR3 is encoded by other sequences in the same sample as well. This chain uses TRBV27 with TRBJ2-1; the D gene is possibly TRBD2 (5 bases). The V gene lost 3 bases and the J gene lost 3 bases, with 9 bases spanning the gap. Germline V CDR1 and CDR2: MNHEY, SMNVEV (reference sequence). The CDR3 contains 14 residues. The CDR3 DNA follows: TGTGCCAGCAGTTTTAGTGGGAGCTACAATGAGCAGTTCTTC. Translating it yields CASSFSGSYNEQFF.

The rearrangement uses TRBV6-4 and TRBJ1-1, with D unclear. CDR3 length: 13 amino acids. The V end was cut by 6 bases, the J end by 0 bases, with 8 bases between. The germline CDR1 and CDR2 sequences are MRHNA and SNTAGT. CDR3 bases: TGTGCCAGCAGCAACAGCTTGAACACTGAAGCTTTCTTT. Amino acids: CASSNSLNTEAFF.

J is TRBJ1-1 and V is TRBV5-1; 8 bases agree with TRBD1. V lost 4 bases to trimming and J lost 6 bases; unmatched junction nucleotides: 8. Germline V gene lookup returns CDR1 SGHRS and CDR2 YFSETQ. The CDR3 consists of 14 residues. This CDR3 reads CASSAGGIIAEAFF. The CDR3 coding sequence is TGCGCCAGCAGCGCAGGGGGCATCATCGCTGAAGCTTTCTTT.

This clone appeared once. V and J are TRBV5-4 and TRBJ2-2; 15 nucleotides match TRBD2. Germline values: CDR1 SGHNT, CDR2 YYREEE (reference sequence). CDR3 length: 18 residues. Unmatched junction bases numbered 6, after V lost 4 bases and J lost 2 bases. The DNA of the CDR3 is TGTGCCAGCAGCCAAGGGACTAGCGGGAGGTCCAACACCGGGGAGCTGTTTTTT. This codes for CASSQGTSGRSNTGELFF.

The V gene is TRBV6-1, the J gene TRBJ2-4, with a weak D call TRBD2 (5 bases). The V end lost 2 bases, the J end lost 15 bases, and 17 bases lay between the germline ends. Germline V gene sequence: CDR1 MNHNS, CDR2 SASEGT. The CDR3 is made up of 13 amino acids. Here the CDR3 reads CASSESSTGIGYF. CDR3 DNA sequence: TGTGCCAGCAGTGAATCCTCGACCGGGATTGGGTACTTC.

The chain carries TRBV5-6 and TRBJ2-1; 8 nucleotides agree with TRBD1. The CDR3 covers 14 residues. The germline V gene encodes CDR1 SGHDT and CDR2 YYEEEE. With V trimmed by 1 base and J by 8 bases, 5 bases remained unmatched. For the CDR3, the DNA is TGTGCCAGCAGCTTGTCCCCAGGGGGCCATGAGCAGTTCTTC. It encodes CASSLSPGGHEQFF.

The gene calls are TRBV7-9 and TRBJ1-1; tentative D call: TRBD1 (6 bases). The CDR3 runs 15 residues. The ends were cut back, 1 base at V and 0 bases at J, with 9 bases in the middle. Germline values: CDR1 SEHNR, CDR2 FQNEAQ (reference sequence). The CDR3, as DNA: TGTGCCAGCAGCTTAGTCGGGGGGCTGAACACTGAAGCTTTCTTT. Translating it yields CASSLVGGLNTEAFF. The entire variable domain, with the rest obtained from reference TRBV7-9 and TRBJ1-1, is as follows: DTGVSQNPRHKITKRGQNVTFRCDPISEHNRLYWYRQTLGQGPEFLTYFQNEAQLEKSRLLSDRFSAERPKGSFSTLEIQRTEQGDSAMYLCASSLVGGLNTEAFFGQGTRLTVV.

CDR3 coding DNA: TGTGCCAGCAGTTTACGTCCCGGACTGATTAATAATGAAAAACTGTTTTTT. Translated: CASSLRPGLINNEKLFF. The rearrangement joins TRBV27 to TRBJ1-4; no firm D call. The CDR3 is 17 amino acids. V lost 2 bases, J lost 4 bases, and 17 bases lay in between. Germline CDR1 is MNHEY and CDR2 is SMNVEV (reference sequence).

The chain couples TRBV19 to TRBJ2-7, with 7 positions matching TRBD1. Germline CDR1 and CDR2: LNHDA and SQIVND (reference sequence). The CDR3 spans 15 residues. V lost 6 bases to trimming and J lost 4 bases; unmatched junction nucleotides: 12. The CDR3 bases are TGTGCCAGTAGCGGGCAGGGGGTAGGGGCTTACGAGCAGTACTTC. It is translated as CASSGQGVGAYEQYF.

This clone was seen a handful of times. This rearrangement joins TRBV19 to TRBJ1-1, with D uncertain. The CDR3 extends over 12 amino acids. The germline gives CDR1 LNHDA, CDR2 SQIVND (reference sequence). Trimming took off 5 bases at V and 1 base at J, with 5 bases between the two ends. CDR3 DNA sequence: TGTGCCAGTAGTCCATGGAACACTGAAGCTTTCTTT. Translation gives CASSPWNTEAFF.

This chain joins TRBV15 and TRBJ2-3, with 7 bases identical to TRBD2. CDR1 is LNHNV, CDR2 YYDKDF, per germline (reference sequence). The length of the CDR3 is 14 residues. Trimming removed 5 bases from V and 2 bases from J; junction bases left unmatched: 4. The CDR3 is CATSGGGDTDTQYF. The CDR3 DNA reads as TGTGCCACCAGCGGGGGGGGAGACACAGATACGCAGTATTTT.

The chain uses TRBV30 and TRBJ1-6; D remains unclear. The CDR3 covers 16 residues. Germline CDR1 reads GTSNPN; CDR2 reads SVGIG (reference sequence). Trimming shortened V by 0 bases and J by 0 bases, and 9 bases separated the two germline ends. The CDR3 reads CAWSVGLSSYNSPLHF. CDR3 DNA: TGTGCCTGGAGTGTAGGATTGAGCTCCTATAATTCACCCCTCCACTTT.

The chain joins TRBV4-1 to TRBJ2-5; 9 bases line up with TRBD2. From germline, CDR1 is MGHRA and CDR2 YSYEKL. This CDR3 is built from 15 residues. V trimming: 5 bases; J trimming: 4 bases; junction bases outside the gene matches: 8. CDR3 sequence reads: CASSALAGVAETQYF. The CDR3 DNA reads TGCGCCAGCAGCGCTTTAGCGGGAGTGGCAGAGACCCAGTACTTC.